At least ten counts were recorded for the clone carrying this T cell receptor (beta chain). Antigen unknown. Germline CDR1 reads SGHTA; CDR2 reads FQGNSA. This CDR3 has 14 amino acids. Trimming took 5 bases from V and 6 from J, leaving 11 bases between them. The data stem from a study of beta chain features in type 1 diabetes. Findings of the study overall: Diminished insertions and augmented deletions at VDJ junctions characterized type 1 diabetes patients. Comparison showed that naive, central memory and Treg TCRB repertoires appeared more similar among patients than among healthy donors. Moderate but significant shortening of TCRB CDR3s was recorded in all four CD4+ subsets from Type 1 diabetes patients. Sequencing used cDNA, and cells with high TCR expression could therefore be over-represented.

Of the isolated RNA, all was reverse transcribed, and so the sequenced material was expressed TCRB transcripts. This table comes from immunoSEQ multiplex PCR, and its TCRdb copy is limited to in-frame clones, with some not included. The data show about 300,000 clones, 7% to 9% seen once. Specimen: central memory CD4+ T cells from blood. The TCR was taken from a woman aged 18-29 years in good health. The chain joins TRBV7-2 to TRBJ2-6, with unresolved D. The CDR3 here is CASSQGWVANVLTF. The CDR3 bases are TGTGCCAGCAGCCAAGGGTGGGTGGCCAACGTCCTGACTTTC.